This TCR beta chain emerged from a study of blood T cell repertoires in COVID-19. As for the study in general: Specimens from acute and convalescent COVID-19 originated in the United States, Italy and Spain. T cells, B-cell-depleted T cells, or PBMCs supplied cDNA or gDNA.

In the authors' workflow: Counts of nucleated cells, estimated from reference gene primer amplification, were obtained. Repertoires were generated with immunoSEQ multiplex PCR, while TCRdb's copy carries only in-frame clones and drops some. V, J and clone size are taken as reported in that table, and D and trimming were inferred from the DNA itself. This table holds fewer than 350,000 clones, around nine tenths found once. Per the germline V gene, CDR1 is MDHEN and CDR2 is SYDVKM. The CDR3 has 12 amino acids. The trim removed 8 bases at V and 5 bases at J, leaving 6 bases unmatched. Self-reported history from a screening survey and questionnaire set each donor's cohort.

The chain uses TRBV28 and TRBJ2-7; 7 bases are shared with TRBD2. The material sequenced was PBMCs or T cells enriched from blood (not recorded which). The clonotype comes from a woman in her thirties or forties who had recovered from COVID-19. CDR3 in DNA: TGTGCCAGCTACGGGGGGTTTAACGAGCAGTACTTC. Translated: CASYGGFNEQYF.